The present entry profiles one T cell receptor (beta chain) with its context. The CDR3 contains 15 residues. V lost 4 bases and J 6 bases, leaving 16 bases between the germline ends. The V gene's germline CDR1 is LNHDA and CDR2 SQIVND (reference sequence). The authors' processing: Nucleated cell number was recorded as an estimate derived from reference gene primer amplification. The data were produced by immunoSEQ multiplex PCR, yet TCRdb's version contains in-frame clones alone and is incomplete. Clonal size and the V and J genes are those of that table, whereas D and trimming came from the DNA. Altogether approximately 170,000 clones are present, around 84% being singletons, with the ten largest covering roughly 19%. This sample stems from a study of blood T cell repertoires in COVID-19. Study background: Both acute and convalescent COVID-19 samples were obtained from the United States, Italy and Spain. The cDNA or gDNA used as material had been derived from T cells, B-cell-depleted T cells, or PBMCs.

This TCR was sampled from an elderly woman with acute or convalescent COVID-19. Sequencing was carried out using peripheral blood. The J gene is TRBJ1-5, the V gene TRBV19; perhaps TRBD1 as D (6 bases). The DNA for the CDR3 is TGTGCCAGTAGTACGAGGGATGGGGGCGGTCAGCCCCAGCATTTT. Its protein product is CASSTRDGGGQPQHF.